This entry is about one T cell receptor beta chain. These data originate in a study of cytomegalovirus exposure and HLA in healthy donors. There are 15 residues in the CDR3. Trimming removed 2 bases at V and 4 bases at J, with 13 bases between. The germline V gene encodes CDR1 ENHRY and CDR2 SYGVKD. The PCR used 60 Vbeta and 13 Jbeta primers. Some clones are missing from TCRdb's copy, which holds only in-frame ones; the method was immunoSEQ multiplex PCR. The data hold about 82,000 clones, with 70% to 85% observed a single time. Sequenced: PBMCs. This chain links TRBV10-3 with TRBJ2-3; weak D call: TRBD1 (6 bases). This TCR derives from a human donor in good health. The CDR3 DNA reads TGTGCCATCAGTGAGCAGGGGATGGATTCAGATACGCAGTATTTT. Encoded protein: CAISEQGMDSDTQYF.